What follows is one TCR beta chain and its context. This receptor's antigen is unknown. No base-level quality is on record; no much larger clone is a single base apart. There are 15 amino acids in the CDR3, from cysteine to phenylalanine inclusive. Solely the CDR3 DNA is kept, with 45 bases framed from the first base. The junction shows trimming of 10 bases on V and 4 bases on J, and the gene matches do not reach 12 bases of it. CDR1 and CDR2 (ENHRY, SYGVKD) derive from the germline V gene. TCRbeta CDR3 regions were amplified from genomic DNA using the immunoSEQ Assay, a bias-controlled multiplex PCR. The study's processing was this. Nucleated cell counts per sample were estimated from amplification of reference gene primers within the assay. To quantify the absolute abundance of each unique TCRbeta CDR3 rearrangement, sequence reads were collapsed and filtered. For each sample, productive Simpson clonality was calculated as the square root of Simpson's diversity index over productive rearrangements. TCRdb obtained this table from immuneACCESS and retained in-frame rearrangements with V and J assigned. These tables miss some clones; where compared with another copy, unresolved V genes account for less than half of the shortfall, and the remainder is unexplained. V and J calls and clone size are given by that table; D and trimming were obtained from the DNA. Recorded for this sample are some 220,000 clones; roughly 88% of them occurred a single time. The ten largest make up about 10% of the sample.

This specimen belongs to a study of blood T cell repertoires in COVID-19 (dated by TCRdb to 2019 to 2021). About the investigation overall: Collaborator samples came from the United States, Italy and Spain and covered acute and convalescent phases of COVID-19. Where available, HLA class I and class II types were obtained from metadata supplied by the sample provider rather than from assay-based typing. A de-identified subject ID, COVID-19 status, age in years and sex were almost always included in the sample metadata. The prospective study material was composed of cDNA or gDNA derived from T cells, B-cell-depleted T cells, or PBMCs. Subjects who had been exposed to COVID-19, were actively infected with it, or had recovered from it provided the deeply sampled blood TCRbeta repertoires that made up the dataset. The samples were drawn from two sources: the first 160 participants of the ongoing ImmuneRACE study, and 1,254 subjects contributed by 6 global collaborators. The repertoires were released in a freely available public database meant as a resource for research on the immune response to SARS-CoV-2. Paper-wide results and their limitations: Clinical and demographic metadata were provided uncurated, with the amount varying by source and participant.

The collaborating institutions used their own protocols to collect whole blood in K2EDTA tubes. For TCRbeta analysis, collaborator samples were shipped as frozen whole blood, as isolated PBMCs, or as DNA extracted from either sample type. This receptor was taken from a man in his fifties or sixties with active or convalescent COVID-19. The specimen sequenced was peripheral blood. Recombination connected TRBV10-3 to TRBJ2-1; TRBD1 aligns with 8 central bases. CDR3 sequence: CASSSGGSGYNEQFF. The sequenced DNA: TGTGCCAGCAGCTCAGGGGGCAGCGGATACAATGAGCAGTTCTTC.